Each of the 26 T cell receptor beta chains below was sequenced from the same sample in a study of cytomegalovirus exposure and HLA in healthy donors. Clones were sequenced by immunoSEQ multiplex PCR, and TCRdb holds only the in-frame ones, with some missing. The sample contains about 160,000 clones, less than 90% of which appear only once. The specimen sequenced was PBMCs. The receptors derive from a woman between 18 and 29 years old in good health and CMV-seronegative.

A note on this clone: In the same sample, other DNA sequences code for this CDR3. V gene TRBV4-3 combines with J gene TRBJ2-1; D remains unclear. V dropped 0 bases and J dropped 4 bases, with 7 bases sitting between them. CDR1 is LGHNA and CDR2 is YSLEER in the germline V gene. This CDR3 is built from 14 residues. CDR3 sequence (DNA): TGCGCCAGCAGCCAAGACCCCAGTTACAATGAGCAGTTCTTC. It yields the protein CASSQDPSYNEQFF.

The chain joins TRBV7-9 to TRBJ2-3; D ambiguous. The V and J ends lost 5 bases and 6 bases respectively, with 12 bases between them. Germline CDR1 and CDR2: SEHNR and FQNEAQ (reference sequence). The CDR3 runs to 13 residues. CDR3 bases: TGTGCCAGCAGCCGCGAAAAACCTGATACGCAGTATTTT. Translating it yields CASSREKPDTQYF.

This clone appeared once. The rearrangement uses TRBV18 and TRBJ2-3, with a possible D match to TRBD1 (5 bases). Deletions cut 1 base from V and 4 bases from J, with 9 bases between. Germline CDR1 reads KGHSH; CDR2 reads LQKENI. The CDR3 has 14 residues. CDR3 protein: CASSPQTAPDTQYF. CDR3 sequence (DNA): TGTGCCAGCTCACCACAGACAGCCCCAGATACGCAGTATTTT.

The rearrangement links TRBV30 to TRBJ1-6; D remains ambiguous. The CDR3 length is 12 residues. Trimming removed 4 bases at V and 9 bases at J, with 10 bases between. Per the germline V gene, CDR1 is GTSNPN and CDR2 is SVGIG (reference sequence). The CDR3 nucleotides read TGTGCCTGGACGGGTGAGGCTTCACCCCTCCACTTT. Amino acids: CAWTGEASPLHF.

This clone was seen a few times. This chain links TRBV4-3 with TRBJ1-4; weak D call: TRBD1 (5 bases). CDR3 length: 18 residues. The V end was cut by 0 bases, the J end by 1 base, with 15 bases between. Germline CDR1 and CDR2: LGHNA and YSLEER. Written as DNA, the CDR3 is TGCGCCAGCAGCCAAGATCGGGGGTCGTCGGGAACTAATGAAAAACTGTTTTTT. Translating it yields CASSQDRGSSGTNEKLFF.

In this sample, this clone turned up a few times. This chain connects TRBV5-1 to TRBJ2-3; 8 bases are shared with TRBD1. The CDR3 runs 15 residues. Germline V gene lookup returns CDR1 SGHRS and CDR2 YFSETQ. The V and J ends lost 7 bases and 2 bases, in that order; junction bases with no gene match: 9. CDR3 region: CASGEDREDTDTQYF. The CDR3, as DNA: TGCGCCAGCGGGGAGGACAGGGAAGACACAGATACGCAGTATTTT.

The chain couples TRBV4-3 to TRBJ2-1; 9 bases agree with TRBD2. Germline V gene sequence: CDR1 LGHNA, CDR2 YSLEER. The J segment lost 8 bases and the V segment lost 5 bases, leaving 19 bases of the junction unmatched. The CDR3 extends over 18 amino acids. DNA of the CDR3: TGCGCCAGCAGCATACAATTGTTAGCGGGAGAGGGAAGGGATGAGCAGTTCTTC. It specifies CASSIQLLAGEGRDEQFF.

The CDR3 DNA reads TGTGCCAGCAGTATGACAGAGAACACTGAAGCTTTCTTT. Amino acids: CASSMTENTEAFF. The J gene is TRBJ1-1, the V gene TRBV2, with D possibly being TRBD1 (5 bases). The V end was cut by 5 bases, the J end by 1 base, with 8 bases between. The V gene's germline CDR1 is SNHLY and CDR2 FYNNEI. CDR3 length equals 13 residues.

The V and J genes are TRBV5-8 and TRBJ1-1, with 7 bases fitting TRBD1. The CDR3 loop spans 15 amino acids. Germline loops: CDR1 SGHTS, CDR2 YDEGEE. Germline trimming cut 1 base from V and 6 bases from J; bases unmatched to any gene: 9. The CDR3 is CASSLSSWDSPEAFF. CDR3 sequence (DNA): TGTGCCAGCAGCTTGAGTTCCTGGGACAGTCCTGAAGCTTTCTTT.

This clone was seen a few times. The V gene is TRBV7-2, the J gene TRBJ1-2; D call uncertain. Germline-derived CDR1 and CDR2 are SGHTA and FQGNSA. CDR3 length equals 15 residues. Between the trimmed V and J ends, which lost 2 bases and 2 bases, there was a span of 12 bases. Written as DNA, the CDR3 is TGTGCCAGCAGCTTAAGGGCGGGCCCGAACTATGGCTACACCTTC. Translating it yields CASSLRAGPNYGYTF.

This clone came up once. CDR3 sequence: CSVLTDNTDTQYF. CDR3 nucleotides: TGCAGCGTTTTGACAGACAACACAGATACGCAGTATTTT. The rearrangement uses TRBV29-1 and TRBJ2-3; weak D call: TRBD1 (5 bases). Germline CDR1 SQVTM, CDR2 ANQGSEA. The CDR3 totals 13 residues. With 5 bases removed from V and 2 bases from J, the gap between germline ends came to 11 bases.

This chain joins TRBV29-1 and TRBJ1-2; 9 bases match TRBD1. Germline-derived CDR1 and CDR2 are SQVTM and ANQGSEA. The CDR3 sequence is 16 residues long. V lost 6 bases, J lost 3 bases, and 14 bases stayed unmatched. The CDR3 sequence: CSVEPWGRQGDYGYTF. CDR3 DNA sequence: TGCAGCGTAGAACCTTGGGGGCGACAGGGGGACTATGGCTACACCTTC.

In its sample, this clone was seen once. The chain combines TRBV7-8 with TRBJ1-1; 8 bases align to TRBD1. V shed 2 bases, J shed 10 bases, and the junction held 15 bases outside the gene matches. This CDR3 is built from 16 residues. Germline loops: CDR1 SGHVS, CDR2 FQNEAQ. Here the CDR3 DNA reads TGTGCCAGCAGCTTAAATAGCGGCAGGGGGCAACTAGGAGCTTTCTTT. Protein sequence: CASSLNSGRGQLGAFF.

The CDR3 region has the DNA TGCGCCAGCAGCCAAGCGGGTCTCTGCACAGATACGCAGTATTTT. Protein sequence: CASSQAGLCTDTQYF. This chain uses TRBV4-1 with TRBJ2-3; D not certain. Germline V gene sequence: CDR1 MGHRA, CDR2 YSYEKL. CDR3 size: 15 residues. The ends were cut back, 1 base at V and 1 base at J, with 9 bases in the middle.

The chain combines TRBV7-8 with TRBJ2-7; D not resolved. This CDR3 is 15 amino acids long. Trimming took 1 base from V and 2 from J, leaving 12 bases between them. Germline V gene data show CDR1 as SGHVS and CDR2 as FQNEAQ. DNA of the CDR3: TGTGCCAGCAGCTTAGAACTCAGGAAGCCCTACGAGCAGTACTTC. Its translation is CASSLELRKPYEQYF.

The V gene is TRBV6-5, the J gene TRBJ2-4; maybe TRBD1 (6 bases). This CDR3 has 15 residues. Germline assignment: CDR1 MNHEY and CDR2 SVGAGI. V was pared by 7 bases and J by 3 bases, with 16 bases between. In DNA form, the CDR3 reads TGTGCCAGCACGAACAGGGTTTTAGACAAAAACATTCAGTACTTC. This gives the protein CASTNRVLDKNIQYF.

V gene TRBV19 combines with J gene TRBJ2-1, with D tentatively TRBD2 (6 bases). CDR1 LNHDA and CDR2 SQIVND come from the germline V gene (reference sequence). V was clipped by 2 bases and J by 12 bases, with 8 bases between them. The CDR3 runs 11 residues. The CDR3 loop reads CASSIQRVQFF. CDR3 nucleotides: TGTGCCAGTAGTATACAGCGGGTGCAGTTCTTC.

J is TRBJ2-7 and V is TRBV5-1, with D perhaps TRBD1 (5 bases). Germline V gene lookup returns CDR1 SGHRS and CDR2 YFSETQ. Deletions cut 0 bases from V and 4 bases from J, with 14 bases between. The CDR3 runs to 15 residues. CDR3 loop: CASSLEQGFPYEQYF. The CDR3 DNA sequence: TGCGCCAGCAGCTTGGAGCAGGGTTTTCCGTACGAGCAGTACTTC.

The V and J genes are TRBV5-4 and TRBJ1-2; D call uncertain. The CDR3 runs to 14 residues. Deletions cut 2 bases from V and 8 bases from J, with 16 bases between. CDR1 SGHNT and CDR2 YYREEE come from the germline V gene (reference sequence). DNA for the CDR3: TGTGCCAGCAGCTTAGAACAGCCTCTACGCGGCTACACCTTC. Amino acid sequence: CASSLEQPLRGYTF.

This chain connects TRBV9 to TRBJ2-2; 7 bases map to TRBD1. The germline CDR1 and CDR2 sequences are SGDLS and YYNGEE. This CDR3 comprises 16 residues. J was trimmed by 3 bases and V by 2 bases; bases with no gene match: 7. The CDR3 nucleotides are TGTGCCAGCAGCGTTACCTCCGGGACAGACACCGGGGAGCTGTTTTTT. This gives the protein CASSVTSGTDTGELFF.

This sequence joins TRBV5-4 and TRBJ2-3; TRBD2 might be the D (5 bases). Germline loops: CDR1 SGHNT, CDR2 YYREEE (reference sequence). This CDR3 comprises 13 residues. V was trimmed by 1 base and J by 5 bases, leaving 8 bases between them. CDR3 in amino acids: CASSLLAVDTQYF. In nucleotides, the CDR3 is TGTGCCAGCAGCTTGCTAGCTGTAGATACGCAGTATTTT.

CDR3 nucleotide sequence: TGCGCCAGCAGCTTCTACTCGTACGCTAACTATGGCTACACCTTC. It codes for CASSFYSYANYGYTF. The chain couples TRBV5-1 to TRBJ1-2; D is unclear. V dropped 2 bases and J dropped 0 bases, with 11 bases sitting between them. The CDR3 length is 15 residues. Germline V gives CDR1 SGHRS, CDR2 YFSETQ.

The chain joins TRBV19 to TRBJ1-1, with TRBD1 matching over 7 bases. CDR3 size: 14 residues. The junction had 4 bases not matched to a gene; V was cut back by 6 bases and J by 0 bases. Per the germline V gene, CDR1 is LNHDA and CDR2 is SQIVND (reference sequence). CDR3 coding DNA: TGTGCCAGTAGACCAGGGACAGTGAACACTGAAGCTTTCTTT. Protein sequence: CASRPGTVNTEAFF.

The V call is TRBV29-1, the J call TRBJ2-7, with TRBD1 matching 10 bases. Germline CDR1 is SQVTM and CDR2 is ANQGSEA. Trimming cost V 7 bases and J 6 bases; bases outside gene matches: 6. This CDR3 contains 12 residues. The CDR3 DNA follows: TGCAGCGCAGGACAGGGGGAATCCGAGCAGTACTTC. Protein product: CSAGQGESEQYF.

This clone was picked up many times. This chain connects TRBV4-1 to TRBJ1-5, with a tentative D call TRBD1 (5 bases). The CDR3 has 16 residues. The germline V gene encodes CDR1 MGHRA and CDR2 YSYEKL. V was clipped by 1 base and J by 0 bases, with 10 bases between them. DNA for the CDR3: TGCGCCAGCAGCCAAGTGGGACTGTATAGCAATCAGCCCCAGCATTTT. Its protein product is CASSQVGLYSNQPQHF.

V usage is TRBV27 and J usage is TRBJ2-7, with D possibly being TRBD1 (5 bases). This CDR3 is built from 16 residues. CDR1 is MNHEY and CDR2 is SMNVEV in the germline V gene (reference sequence). Trimming left V 2 bases short and J 3 bases short, with 17 bases between. CDR3 bases: TGTGCCAGCAGTTTAAGTGCGACAGTCAAACTCTACGAGCAGTACTTC. Translated, it gives CASSLSATVKLYEQYF.